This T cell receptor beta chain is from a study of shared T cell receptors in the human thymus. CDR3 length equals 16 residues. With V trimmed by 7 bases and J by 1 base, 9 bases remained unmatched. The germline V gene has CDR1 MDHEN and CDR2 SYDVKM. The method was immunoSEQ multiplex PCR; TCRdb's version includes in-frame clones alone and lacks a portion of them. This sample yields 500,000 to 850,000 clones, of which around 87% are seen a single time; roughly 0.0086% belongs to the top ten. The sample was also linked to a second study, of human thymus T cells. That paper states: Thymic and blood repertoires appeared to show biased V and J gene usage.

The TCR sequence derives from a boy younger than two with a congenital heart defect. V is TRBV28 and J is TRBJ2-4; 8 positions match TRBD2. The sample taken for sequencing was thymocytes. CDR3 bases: TGTGCCAGCAAGATGAGCGGGAGTAGGGCCAAAAACATTCAGTACTTC. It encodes CASKMSGSRAKNIQYF.